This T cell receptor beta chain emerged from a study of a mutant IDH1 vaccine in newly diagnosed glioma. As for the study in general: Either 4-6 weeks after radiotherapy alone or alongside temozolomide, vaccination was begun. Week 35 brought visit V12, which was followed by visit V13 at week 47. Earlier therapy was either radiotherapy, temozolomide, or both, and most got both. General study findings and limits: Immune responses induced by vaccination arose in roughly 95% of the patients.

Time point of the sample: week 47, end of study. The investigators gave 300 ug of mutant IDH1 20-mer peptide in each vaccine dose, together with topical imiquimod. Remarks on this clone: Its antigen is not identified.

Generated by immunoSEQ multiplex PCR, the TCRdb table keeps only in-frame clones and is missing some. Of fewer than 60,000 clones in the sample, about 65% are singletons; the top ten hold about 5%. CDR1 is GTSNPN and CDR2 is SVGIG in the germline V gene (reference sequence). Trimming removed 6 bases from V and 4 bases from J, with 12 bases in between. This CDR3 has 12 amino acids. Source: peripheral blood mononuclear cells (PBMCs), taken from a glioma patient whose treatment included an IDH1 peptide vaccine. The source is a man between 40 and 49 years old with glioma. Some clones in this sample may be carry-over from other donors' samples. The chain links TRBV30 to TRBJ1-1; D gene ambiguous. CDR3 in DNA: TGTGCCTGCTCAGGAGGAAGCACTGAAGCTTTCTTT. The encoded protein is CACSGGSTEAFF.